This is a list of T cell receptor beta chains from one sample in a study of blood T cell repertoires in COVID-19. Clones were read by immunoSEQ multiplex PCR, and TCRdb kept only the in-frame ones, dropping some. The profile shows 55,000 to 80,000 clones, approximately 90% of them singletons. Source material: peripheral blood. These receptors came from a woman aged 60-70 years with acute or convalescent COVID-19. Each CDR3 is given with its conserved first and last residue. Fields, in order: J gene, D gene, CDR3 length, V gene, clone size, CDR3 protein, CDR3 DNA. D genes are given only for firm matches. Where a row states a size, it is once, few, many or the class of an expanded clone; other rows omit it.

J gene: TRBJ2-1
D gene: .
CDR3 length: 14
V gene: TRBV15
clone size: .
CDR3 protein: CATSRDLSYNEQFF
CDR3 DNA: TGTGCCACCAGCAGAGATCTGAGCTACAATGAGCAGTTCTTC

J gene: TRBJ1-1
D gene: TRBD1
CDR3 length: 15
V gene: TRBV19
clone size: .
CDR3 protein: CASSGPTGGGTEAFF
CDR3 DNA: TGTGCCAGTAGTGGACCTACAGGGGGCGGCACTGAAGCTTTCTTT

J gene: TRBJ1-1
D gene: .
CDR3 length: 18
V gene: TRBV18
clone size: .
CDR3 protein: CASSPPGTPGKLNTEAFF
CDR3 DNA: TGTGCCAGCTCACCACCGGGGACTCCCGGGAAGCTGAACACTGAAGCTTTCTTT

J gene: TRBJ1-1
D gene: .
CDR3 length: 13
V gene: TRBV15
clone size: .
CDR3 protein: CATRQLGNTEAFF
CDR3 DNA: TGTGCCACTCGACAACTGGGGAACACTGAAGCTTTCTTT

J gene: TRBJ2-1
D gene: TRBD1
CDR3 length: 17
V gene: TRBV24-1
clone size: once
CDR3 protein: CATSDSRTGPRMDEQFF
CDR3 DNA: TGTGCCACCAGTGATTCCCGGACAGGGCCCCGAATGGATGAGCAGTTCTTC

J gene: TRBJ1-1
D gene: .
CDR3 length: 13
V gene: TRBV7-2
clone size: .
CDR3 protein: CASSLPVNTEAFF
CDR3 DNA: TGTGCCAGCAGCTTACCAGTGAACACTGAAGCTTTCTTT

J gene: TRBJ2-1
D gene: .
CDR3 length: 16
V gene: TRBV28
clone size: .
CDR3 protein: CASSPWASARTSEQFF
CDR3 DNA: TGTGCCAGCAGTCCCTGGGCTAGCGCAAGAACGAGTGAGCAGTTCTTC

J gene: TRBJ2-2
D gene: TRBD1
CDR3 length: 15
V gene: TRBV7-9
clone size: .
CDR3 protein: CASSYGDRDTGELFF
CDR3 DNA: TGTGCCAGCAGCTATGGGGACAGGGACACCGGGGAGCTGTTTTTT

J gene: TRBJ1-4
D gene: .
CDR3 length: 12
V gene: TRBV12-3/TRBV12-4
clone size: .
CDR3 protein: CASSPLSEKLFF
CDR3 DNA: TGTGCCAGCAGCCCTCTTTCGGAAAAACTGTTTTTT

J gene: TRBJ2-5
D gene: TRBD2
CDR3 length: 18
V gene: TRBV5-1
clone size: .
CDR3 protein: CASSLRLAGGRFIETQYF
CDR3 DNA: TGCGCCAGCAGCTTGAGACTAGCGGGAGGAAGGTTTATAGAGACCCAGTACTTC

J gene: TRBJ1-4
D gene: TRBD1
CDR3 length: 14
V gene: TRBV4-1
clone size: .
CDR3 protein: CASSRGTGGGKLFF
CDR3 DNA: TGCGCCAGCAGCCGTGGGACAGGGGGCGGAAAACTGTTTTTT

J gene: TRBJ1-3
D gene: TRBD1
CDR3 length: 16
V gene: TRBV5-6
clone size: .
CDR3 protein: CASSSRDRGLGNTIYF
CDR3 DNA: TGTGCCAGCAGCTCCCGGGACAGGGGGCTCGGAAACACCATATATTTT

J gene: TRBJ2-2
D gene: TRBD1
CDR3 length: 17
V gene: TRBV7-6
clone size: .
CDR3 protein: CASSLSRTGEFTGELFF
CDR3 DNA: TGTGCCAGCAGCTTAAGTCGGACAGGGGAGTTCACCGGGGAGCTGTTTTTT

J gene: TRBJ1-1
D gene: .
CDR3 length: 14
V gene: TRBV7-9
clone size: .
CDR3 protein: CASTLSVVNTEAFF
CDR3 DNA: TGTGCCAGCACCCTCAGCGTAGTGAACACTGAAGCTTTCTTT

J gene: TRBJ1-6
D gene: .
CDR3 length: 14
V gene: TRBV19
clone size: .
CDR3 protein: CASAPGGINSPLHF
CDR3 DNA: TGTGCCAGCGCCCCGGGAGGGATTAATTCACCCCTCCACTTT

J gene: TRBJ2-1
D gene: .
CDR3 length: 16
V gene: TRBV2
clone size: .
CDR3 protein: CASSDRGLVSYNEQFF
CDR3 DNA: TGTGCCAGCAGTGACAGGGGCTTAGTCTCCTACAATGAGCAGTTCTTC

J gene: TRBJ1-4
D gene: .
CDR3 length: 16
V gene: TRBV5-1
clone size: .
CDR3 protein: CASSLGAIATNEKLFF
CDR3 DNA: TGCGCCAGCAGCTTGGGCGCCATTGCAACTAATGAAAAACTGTTTTTT

J gene: TRBJ1-1
D gene: TRBD1
CDR3 length: 17
V gene: TRBV7-6
clone size: .
CDR3 protein: CASSSPGQGIMNTEAFF
CDR3 DNA: TGTGCCAGCAGCTCGCCGGGACAGGGGATTATGAACACTGAAGCTTTCTTT

J gene: TRBJ1-6
D gene: .
CDR3 length: 14
V gene: TRBV28
clone size: .
CDR3 protein: CASSPRQLNSPLHF
CDR3 DNA: TGTGCCAGCAGTCCCCGACAGCTTAATTCACCCCTCCACTTT

J gene: TRBJ2-1
D gene: .
CDR3 length: 11
V gene: TRBV7-9
clone size: .
CDR3 protein: CASSLPDEQFF
CDR3 DNA: TGTGCCAGCAGCTTACCAGATGAGCAGTTCTTC

J gene: TRBJ1-3
D gene: .
CDR3 length: 13
V gene: TRBV19
clone size: .
CDR3 protein: CASITGPGNTIYF
CDR3 DNA: TGTGCCAGTATTACAGGGCCTGGAAACACCATATATTTT

J gene: TRBJ1-1
D gene: TRBD1
CDR3 length: 15
V gene: TRBV5-4
clone size: .
CDR3 protein: CASSFGTGEGTEAFF
CDR3 DNA: TGTGCCAGCAGCTTCGGGACAGGGGAGGGCACTGAAGCTTTCTTT

J gene: TRBJ1-5
D gene: .
CDR3 length: 14
V gene: TRBV7-9
clone size: .
CDR3 protein: CASSPDSRNQPQHF
CDR3 DNA: TGTGCCAGCAGCCCGGACAGCCGCAATCAGCCCCAGCATTTT

J gene: TRBJ2-5
D gene: TRBD2
CDR3 length: 16
V gene: TRBV5-1
clone size: .
CDR3 protein: CASSLGLAGGQETQYF
CDR3 DNA: TGCGCCAGCAGCTTGGGACTAGCGGGGGGCCAAGAGACCCAGTACTTC

J gene: TRBJ1-2
D gene: TRBD1
CDR3 length: 16
V gene: TRBV19
clone size: .
CDR3 protein: CASSLVGTGGAEGYTF
CDR3 DNA: TGTGCCAGTAGCCTCGTTGGGACAGGGGGCGCGGAGGGCTACACCTTC

J gene: TRBJ2-2
D gene: TRBD2
CDR3 length: 15
V gene: TRBV29-1
clone size: .
CDR3 protein: CSVAGLGDYTGELFF
CDR3 DNA: TGCAGCGTTGCGGGACTAGGGGATTACACCGGGGAGCTGTTTTTT

J gene: TRBJ2-3
D gene: .
CDR3 length: 13
V gene: TRBV19
clone size: .
CDR3 protein: CASSGGITDTQYF
CDR3 DNA: TGTGCCAGTAGCGGGGGAATCACAGATACGCAGTATTTT

J gene: TRBJ1-1
D gene: TRBD1
CDR3 length: 14
V gene: TRBV19
clone size: .
CDR3 protein: CASSVGQGRTEAFF
CDR3 DNA: TGTGCCAGTAGTGTTGGACAGGGGAGGACTGAAGCTTTCTTT

J gene: TRBJ2-2
D gene: TRBD2
CDR3 length: 15
V gene: TRBV25-1
clone size: .
CDR3 protein: CASSAQRENTGELFF
CDR3 DNA: TGTGCCAGCAGTGCCCAGCGGGAAAACACCGGGGAGCTGTTTTTT

J gene: TRBJ1-2
D gene: .
CDR3 length: 15
V gene: TRBV4-3
clone size: .
CDR3 protein: CASSQELGGNYGYTF
CDR3 DNA: TGCGCCAGCAGCCAAGAACTCGGGGGGAACTATGGCTACACCTTC

J gene: TRBJ1-1
D gene: .
CDR3 length: 13
V gene: TRBV27
clone size: .
CDR3 protein: CASSLADLTEAFF
CDR3 DNA: TGTGCCAGCAGTTTAGCGGATTTAACTGAAGCTTTCTTT

J gene: TRBJ1-1
D gene: TRBD1
CDR3 length: 13
V gene: TRBV28
clone size: .
CDR3 protein: CASKGQGRTEAFF
CDR3 DNA: TGTGCCAGCAAGGGACAGGGGAGGACTGAAGCTTTCTTT

J gene: TRBJ2-1
D gene: .
CDR3 length: 11
V gene: TRBV20-1
clone size: .
CDR3 protein: CSAETNGEQFF
CDR3 DNA: TGCAGTGCTGAAACTAACGGTGAGCAGTTCTTC

J gene: TRBJ1-3
D gene: .
CDR3 length: 15
V gene: TRBV5-1
clone size: .
CDR3 protein: CASSLGGPSGNTIYF
CDR3 DNA: TGCGCCAGCAGCTTGGGAGGTCCCTCTGGAAACACCATATATTTT

J gene: TRBJ2-2
D gene: .
CDR3 length: 16
V gene: TRBV15
clone size: .
CDR3 protein: CATSRVEAAGTGELFF
CDR3 DNA: TGTGCCACCAGCAGAGTAGAAGCCGCGGGCACCGGGGAGCTGTTTTTT

J gene: TRBJ1-1
D gene: .
CDR3 length: 14
V gene: TRBV6-6
clone size: .
CDR3 protein: CASSLRGANTEAFF
CDR3 DNA: TGTGCCAGCAGCCTTCGGGGGGCGAACACTGAAGCTTTCTTT

J gene: TRBJ1-2
D gene: TRBD1
CDR3 length: 15
V gene: TRBV7-2
clone size: .
CDR3 protein: CASSYPDRGGYGYTF
CDR3 DNA: TGTGCCAGCAGCTACCCGGACAGGGGAGGCTATGGCTACACCTTC

J gene: TRBJ2-5
D gene: .
CDR3 length: 13
V gene: TRBV7-8
clone size: .
CDR3 protein: CASSPRLEETQYF
CDR3 DNA: TGTGCCAGCAGCCCTAGGTTGGAAGAGACCCAGTACTTC